The rows below give T cell receptor beta chains drawn from one sample of a study of monozygotic twins with inflammatory bowel disease. Reprocessing the 5' RACE reads, TCRdb reports a single entry for every CDR3 protein and omits DNA. This table holds 300,000 to 350,000 distinct CDR3 sequences. The specimen was blood. Source of these receptors: a human donor with ulcerative colitis or Crohn's disease, or a healthy co-twin of an affected twin (not recorded which). Each CDR3 is given with its conserved first and last residue.

v_gene,j_gene,CDR3aa
TRBV12-3/TRBV12-4,TRBJ2-2,CASRPVDTGELFF
TRBV7-8,TRBJ2-2,CASSFFEFLNTGELFF
TRBV12-3/TRBV12-4,TRBJ1-5,CASSPQSLGNQPQHF
TRBV5-1,TRBJ1-1,CASKGSGSSTEAFF
TRBV7-2,TRBJ1-5,CASSYRGSHQPQHF
TRBV30,TRBJ2-3,CAWSVRLAFKADTQYF
TRBV20-1,TRBJ2-3,CSARDPPGSTDTQYF
TRBV28,TRBJ2-7,CASKISDEQYF
TRBV5-1,TRBJ2-2,CASSRGESTGELFF
TRBV5-1,TRBJ2-3,CASSFLGLAERMADTQYF
TRBV5-1,TRBJ2-1,CASSRDKAGVSYNEQFF
TRBV6-5,TRBJ2-3,CASSTVEGGRAKAQYF
TRBV29-1,TRBJ1-2,CSADRGLSGYTF
TRBV5-5,TRBJ1-5,CASSRTASNQPQHF
TRBV10-3,TRBJ2-3,CATGGVGVLVDDTQYF
TRBV5-5,TRBJ1-3,CASSLRQDYSGNTIYF
TRBV10-3,TRBJ1-1,CAISESVREEAFF
TRBV24-1,TRBJ2-1,CATSDPSGSRNEQFF
TRBV5-1,TRBJ2-1,CASSLGGTGSHEQFF
TRBV30,TRBJ2-5,CAWSLDRIQETQYF
TRBV3-1,TRBJ2-1,CASSQDDGDEQFF
TRBV25-1,TRBJ2-7,CASSELDRGGEQYF